This TCR beta chain was retrieved from a study of STAT5B mutations in CD4+ large granular lymphocyte leukemia. On the study more broadly: Cryopreserved patient cells were CD8-depleted, then anti-CD4 bead selected.

The V end was cut by 6 bases, the J end by 3 bases, with 9 bases between. The CDR3 is made up of 14 amino acids. Germline lookup yields CDR1 LGHNT and CDR2 FRNRAP. The survey-level immunoSEQ assay was used. Sequencing used immunoSEQ multiplex PCR; TCRdb keeps in-frame clones, though not all of them. The sample contains some 1,700 clones, over 60% of which appear only once. Sequencing was performed on PBMCs. The source is a woman between 65 and 79 years old with CD4+ T-cell large granular lymphocyte leukemia. The gene calls are TRBV12-5 and TRBJ2-6; D is ambiguous. CDR3 sequence: CASGDLRGANVLTF. DNA for the CDR3: TGTGCTAGTGGGGACCTCCGTGGGGCCAACGTCCTGACTTTC.